These 26 T cell receptor beta chains originate from one sample sequenced in a study of TIL therapy for anti-PD-1-resistant metastatic lung cancer (dated by TCRdb to the early 2020s). The sample's time point, from its label and the paper: pre-treatment sample, taken before nivolumab and TIL therapy. The immunoSEQ v3 hsTCRB kit was used to amplify TCR beta CDR3 regions from genomic DNA through bias-controlled multiplex PCR. The table comes from immuneACCESS by way of TCRdb, which keeps in-frame sequences with V and J called. Part of the clones is missing from these tables; in studies checked, under half for an unresolved V gene and the rest for unknown reasons. The sample profile shows 25,000 to 40,000 clones; about 70% of them were found once. The ten top clones hold under 3.5% of the sample. The specimen was blood, collected at baseline. The receptors were sampled from a woman aged 30 to 85 with non-small cell lung cancer.

The chain uses TRBV7-8 and TRBJ2-3, with 11 bases aligning to TRBD2. This CDR3 has 14 amino acids. The V segment lost 5 bases and the J segment 7 bases; nucleotides outside the gene matches: 5. Germline V gives CDR1 SGHVS, CDR2 FQNEAQ. The CDR3 loop reads CASSTLAGGNTQYF. In nucleotides, the CDR3 is TGTGCCAGCAGCACTCTAGCGGGAGGAAATACGCAGTATTTT.

The V call is TRBV7-8, the J call TRBJ2-2; the match to TRBD2 covers 7 bases. V trimming: 3 bases; J trimming: 2 bases; junction bases outside the gene matches: 9. Per the germline V gene, CDR1 is SGHVS and CDR2 is FQNEAQ. The CDR3 length is 17 residues. CDR3 in amino acids: CASSFSWREPNTGELFF. In DNA, the CDR3 is TGTGCCAGCAGCTTCTCGTGGCGGGAGCCCAACACCGGGGAGCTGTTTTTT.

This clone was recorded a few times. The V call is TRBV4-2, the J call TRBJ1-1; perhaps TRBD1 as D (5 bases). The CDR3 consists of 15 residues. CDR1 is LGHNA and CDR2 is YNFKEQ in the germline V gene. V shed 2 bases and J shed 6 bases, with 16 bases lying between them. The CDR3 loop is CASSQKVGREAEAFF. CDR3 in DNA: TGTGCCAGCAGCCAAAAAGTCGGCAGGGAGGCTGAAGCTTTCTTT.

The table lists this clone with a few counts. The rearrangement joins TRBV10-3 to TRBJ2-3; 11 bases match TRBD2. Germline V gene lookup returns CDR1 ENHRY and CDR2 SYGVKD. V shed 2 bases and J 5 bases; nucleotides not matched to a gene: 6. The CDR3 runs 16 residues. The CDR3 DNA follows: TGTGCCATCAGTGAGCGGGGAGGGACTAGCGGAGATACGCAGTATTTT. This sequence encodes CAISERGGTSGDTQYF.

The chain recombines TRBV6-5 with TRBJ2-1, with 14 bases fitting TRBD2. Trimming cost V 2 bases and J 8 bases; bases outside gene matches: 2. The germline CDR1 and CDR2 sequences are MNHEY and SVGAGI. The CDR3 loop spans 15 amino acids. The CDR3 DNA reads as TGTGCCAGCAGTTACGGGACTAGCGGGAGACATGAGCAGTTCTTC. This translates into CASSYGTSGRHEQFF.

This chain connects TRBV6-1 to TRBJ2-5; D is perhaps TRBD1 (7 bases). Germline CDR1 is MNHNS and CDR2 is SASEGT. V was shortened by 2 bases and J by 4 bases, with 11 bases between the two germline ends. CDR3 length: 14 residues. CDR3 bases: TGTGCCAGCAGTGAACGACAGGGACTAGAGACCCAGTACTTC. Residues: CASSERQGLETQYF.

The chain couples TRBV6-1 to TRBJ1-2, with D unclear. Germline V CDR1 and CDR2: MNHNS, SASEGT. The CDR3 sequence is 13 residues long. V was pared by 6 bases and J by 2 bases, with 10 bases between. The CDR3 loop is CASSSAVNYGYTF. CDR3 DNA: TGTGCCAGCAGCTCTGCAGTGAACTATGGCTACACCTTC.

This clone was picked up a small number of times. The chain has TRBV7-6 and TRBJ2-1; a weak D match, TRBD1 (6 bases). CDR3 length: 16 residues. Trimming took 5 bases from V and 7 from J, leaving 21 bases between them. CDR1 and CDR2 from the germline V gene are SGHVS and FNYEAQ. The CDR3 bases are TGTGCCAGCAGCATAGGGATGGGTGGACAGAGAAATGAGCAGTTCTTC. As protein: CASSIGMGGQRNEQFF.

The chain joins TRBV2 to TRBJ2-2, with 8 bases aligning to TRBD1. The V and J ends lost 3 bases and 2 bases, in that order; junction bases with no gene match: 5. From germline, CDR1 is SNHLY and CDR2 FYNNEI. This CDR3 is built from 16 residues. Here the CDR3 DNA reads TGTGCCAGCAGTGAGGGGACAGGACTTAACACCGGGGAGCTGTTTTTT. Its protein is CASSEGTGLNTGELFF.

The chain uses TRBV14 and TRBJ1-1; D is unresolved. V lost 1 base and J 6 bases, leaving 9 bases between the germline ends. Germline V lookup: CDR1 SGHDN, CDR2 FVKESK. The CDR3 has 13 residues. The CDR3 here is CASSQGGSSEAFF. CDR3 nucleotide sequence: TGTGCCAGCAGCCAAGGAGGGAGTTCTGAAGCTTTCTTT.

This clone has more than one count but fewer than ten. The rearrangement joins TRBV28 to TRBJ2-2; TRBD1 aligns across 7 bases. The CDR3 totals 17 residues. Germline V gene sequence: CDR1 MDHEN, CDR2 SYDVKM. V was pared by 7 bases and J by 5 bases, with 16 bases of the junction left unmatched. The CDR3 region has the DNA TGTGCCAGCACTTCACACCCCGTAGGGGGCCGGACCGGGGAGCTGTTTTTT. Translating it yields CASTSHPVGGRTGELFF.

This clone was seen a single time. The V and J genes are TRBV6-1 and TRBJ2-1, with 7 nucleotides matching TRBD1. Per germline, CDR1 MNHNS and CDR2 SASEGT. This CDR3 is built from 12 residues. Trimming took 11 bases from V and 4 from J; bases not matched to a gene: 5. Here the CDR3 DNA reads TGTGCCGGCTGGGACAGATACAATGAGCAGTTCTTC. It specifies CAGWDRYNEQFF.

Only a few counts were recorded for this clone. The rearrangement joins TRBV7-9 to TRBJ1-3, with 7 positions matching TRBD1. The germline gives CDR1 SEHNR, CDR2 FQNEAQ (reference sequence). This CDR3 has 15 amino acids. V was clipped by 5 bases and J by 0 bases; unmatched bases: 4. CDR3 residues: CASSQQGFSGNTIYF. The CDR3 bases are TGTGCCAGCAGCCAACAGGGGTTCTCTGGAAACACCATATATTTT.

This clone was counted a few times. The chain joins TRBV21-1 to TRBJ2-1; TRBD1 is the table's D call and was not checked against the DNA. TRBV21-1 is a pseudogene. CDR3 length equals 15 residues. CDR3 sequence: CASSKTGGDLDEQFF. DNA of the CDR3: TGTGCCAGCAGCAAAACAGGGGGCGATTTGGATGAGCAGTTCTTC.

The V gene is TRBV5-1, the J gene TRBJ2-2, with a weak D call TRBD2 (6 bases). The CDR3 spans 15 residues. Trimming removed 2 bases from V and 6 bases from J, with 14 bases in between. The germline CDR1 and CDR2 sequences are SGHRS and YFSETQ. CDR3 nucleotides: TGCGCCAGCAGCTTACGAACCGGGACTGCCGGGGAGCTGTTTTTT. As protein: CASSLRTGTAGELFF.

V gene TRBV19 combines with J gene TRBJ2-1; the D is unclear. CDR1 and CDR2 (germline): LNHDA, SQIVND (reference sequence). Trimming shortened V by 1 base and J by 7 bases, and 8 bases separated the two germline ends. The CDR3 is made up of 13 amino acids. This CDR3 is CASSIGVGNEQFF. DNA for the CDR3: TGTGCCAGTAGTATAGGAGTAGGAAATGAGCAGTTCTTC.

J is TRBJ1-1 and V is TRBV7-6; D is undetermined. The CDR3 loop spans 14 amino acids. With 1 base removed from V and 4 bases from J, the gap between germline ends came to 10 bases. The germline V gene has CDR1 SGHVS and CDR2 FNYEAQ. CDR3 DNA: TGTGCCAGCAGCTTAGATCTGGGATCCACTGAAGCTTTCTTT. Protein product: CASSLDLGSTEAFF. Full variable domain (outside the CDR3, taken from reference TRBV7-6 and TRBJ1-1): GAGVSQSPRYKVTKRGQDVALRCDPISGHVSLYWYRQALGQGPEFLTYFNYEAQQDKSGLPNDRFSAERPEGSISTLTIQRTEQRDSAMYRCASSLDLGSTEAFFGQGTRLTVV.

The chain recombines TRBV6-8 with TRBJ2-7, with a tentative D call TRBD2 (6 bases). The CDR3 length is 15 residues. From germline, CDR1 is MNHGY and CDR2 SAAAGT. The ends were cut back, 2 bases at V and 2 bases at J, with 13 bases in the middle. In DNA form, the CDR3 reads TGTGCCAGCAGTTACGATGGAGGGTCTACCTACGAGCAGTACTTC. Its translation: CASSYDGGSTYEQYF.

V and J are TRBV6-5 and TRBJ2-5, with TRBD2 identical over 7 bases. This CDR3 is 13 amino acids long. V was clipped by 6 bases and J by 5 bases; unmatched bases: 6. From germline, CDR1 is MNHEY and CDR2 SVGAGI. CDR3 protein: CASRKTSMETQYF. DNA of the CDR3: TGTGCCAGCAGAAAGACTAGCATGGAGACCCAGTACTTC.

This chain uses TRBV6-1 with TRBJ1-1; D gene unclear. The V end lost 2 bases, the J end lost 8 bases, and 12 bases lay between the germline ends. Looked up from germline, CDR1 is MNHNS and CDR2 is SASEGT. This CDR3 comprises 13 residues. DNA of the CDR3: TGTGCCAGCAGTGAAAACTCTGGAAGGGAAGCTTTCTTT. It encodes CASSENSGREAFF.

The gene calls are TRBV29-1 and TRBJ2-1; D is possibly TRBD1 (7 bases). CDR1 is SQVTM, CDR2 ANQGSEA, per germline. The CDR3 loop spans 17 amino acids. Trimming took off 4 bases at V and 0 bases at J, with 19 bases between the two ends. The CDR3 DNA reads TGCAGCGTTGGCCTTACGGCTCAGGGGGGCTCCTACAATGAGCAGTTCTTC. It is translated as CSVGLTAQGGSYNEQFF.

This clone was observed a handful of times. The chain couples TRBV11-2 to TRBJ2-1, with unresolved D. The CDR3 spans 15 residues. The V and J ends lost 7 bases and 8 bases respectively, with 21 bases between them. Germline assignment: CDR1 SGHAT and CDR2 FQNNGV. For the CDR3, the DNA is TGTGCCAGCAAGCCCCTAAGCGTTAGAGGCGATGAGCAGTTCTTC. This gives the protein CASKPLSVRGDEQFF.

The genes are TRBV27 and TRBJ2-7; a weak D match, TRBD1 (6 bases). With 2 bases removed from V and 3 bases from J, the gap between germline ends came to 17 bases. Germline V gene data show CDR1 as MNHEY and CDR2 as SMNVEV (reference sequence). This CDR3 region has 16 residues. CDR3: CASSLPPGVPHYEQYF. In DNA, the CDR3 is TGTGCCAGCAGTTTACCCCCAGGGGTCCCTCACTACGAGCAGTACTTC.

This clone turned up a few times. V and J are TRBV7-8 and TRBJ2-7; perhaps TRBD1 as D (5 bases). CDR3 length equals 13 residues. Germline V gene data show CDR1 as SGHVS and CDR2 as FQNEAQ. Trimming removed 4 bases from V and 3 bases from J, with 10 bases in between. The CDR3 sequence is CASSSDSLYEQYF. The DNA of the CDR3 is TGTGCCAGCAGCTCCGACAGTCTCTACGAGCAGTACTTC.

The chain carries TRBV7-9 and TRBJ2-7; maybe TRBD1 (5 bases). The CDR3 contains 15 residues. The V gene's germline CDR1 is SEHNR and CDR2 FQNEAQ (reference sequence). The V gene lost 5 bases and the J gene lost 0 bases, with 14 bases spanning the gap. As DNA, the CDR3 is TGTGCCAGCAGCGGGGTGCAGGGTAGCTCCTACGAGCAGTACTTC. Translating gives CASSGVQGSSYEQYF.

This chain uses TRBV6-5 with TRBJ1-1; D gene ambiguous. Trimming removed 4 bases from V and 6 bases from J, with 9 bases in between. Germline V lookup: CDR1 MNHEY, CDR2 SVGAGI. The CDR3 sequence is 12 residues long. In DNA form, the CDR3 reads TGTGCCAGCAGTTCCCGAGCCTCTGAAGCTTTCTTT. Residues: CASSSRASEAFF.